A selection of T cell receptor beta chains follows, all from one sample in a study of T cells after yellow fever vaccination. MiXCR was run by TCRdb on the 5' RACE reads, yielding one entry per CDR3 protein. This sample has 400,000 to 450,000 distinct CDR3 sequences, with roughly 20% found just once. The sequencing here drew on PBMCs, taken before the yellow fever booster vaccination. Receptors originate from a man younger than 35 who received the YFV17D yellow fever vaccine. Both conserved end residues are part of each CDR3. A D gene is named only where the DNA matches it firmly. Size values are once, few and many counts, or a class for expanded clones, and some rows have none.

>few|TRBJ1-1|TRBV7-3|TRBD1
CASSWTGGTEAFF
TGTGCCAGCAGCTGGACAGGGGGCACTGAAGCTTTCTTT
>few|TRBJ2-1|TRBV20-1|.
CSASGSSYNEQFF
TGCAGTGCTAGCGGGAGCTCCTACAATGAGCAGTTCTTC
>few|TRBJ1-5|TRBV4-2|TRBD1
CASSQEGQGYSNQPQHF
TGTGCCAGCAGCCAAGAGGGACAGGGGTATAGCAATCAGCCCCAGCATTTT
>many|TRBJ1-1|TRBV6-1|.
CASRASNTEAFF
TGTGCCTCACGGGCATCGAACACTGAAGCTTTCTTT
>once|TRBJ1-4|TRBV18|.
CASSQGTEKLFF
TGTGCCAGCTCACAGGGGACAGAAAAACTGTTTTTT
>many|TRBJ1-1|TRBV20-1|.
CSARAAGPNTEAFF
TGCAGTGCTAGAGCTGCGGGGCCGAACACTGAAGCTTTCTTT
>.|TRBJ2-3|TRBV5-5|.
CASSAHLADTQYF
TGTGCCAGCAGCGCTCACCTAGCGGATACGCAGTATTTT
>few|TRBJ1-4|TRBV2|.
CASNNRDKNEKLFF
TGTGCCAGCAATAACCGGGACAAAAATGAAAAACTGTTTTTT
>few|TRBJ2-1|TRBV10-3|.
CAISGSRDSGNNEQFF
TGTGCCATCAGCGGGAGCCGGGACTCTGGTAACAATGAGCAGTTCTTC
>few|TRBJ2-1|TRBV4-3|TRBD2
CASSQVRLSGGPHRNEQFF
TGCGCCAGCAGCCAAGTTCGACTAAGCGGGGGGCCCCACCGAAATGAGCAGTTCTTC
>few|TRBJ2-1|TRBV7-3|.
CASSFVRGARNEQFF
TGTGCCAGCAGCTTTGTAAGGGGGGCCCGGAATGAGCAGTTCTTC
>.|TRBJ2-3|TRBV7-2|TRBD2
CASSPWTSGGAGLLSTQYF
TGTGCCAGCAGCCCCTGGACTAGCGGGGGGGCCGGCCTACTTAGTACGCAGTATTTT
>few|TRBJ2-1|TRBV5-1|TRBD2
CASTRQRGGDEQFF
TGCGCCAGCACCCGTCAACGGGGGGGTGATGAGCAGTTCTTC
>.|TRBJ2-3|TRBV7-2|.
CASSLGAYITDTQYF
TGTGCCAGCAGCTTAGGGGCCTACATCACAGATACGCAGTATTTT
>.|TRBJ2-4|TRBV29-1|.
CSVDTGWNIQYF
TGCAGCGTTGATACAGGGTGGAACATTCAGTACTTC
>.|TRBJ2-3|TRBV18|TRBD2
CASSALAGDTDTQYF
TGTGCCAGCTCAGCGCTAGCGGGGGACACAGATACGCAGTATTTT
>.|TRBJ2-5|TRBV13|TRBD2
CASSTSSGGETQYF
TGTGCCAGCAGCACCTCTAGCGGGGGGGAGACCCAGTACTTC
>few|TRBJ2-3|TRBV7-8|.
CASSPPTAFTDTQYF
TGTGCCAGCAGCCCCCCGACTGCCTTCACAGATACGCAGTATTTT
>many|TRBJ1-5|TRBV20-1|.
CSAIRGNQPQHF
TGCAGTGCTATCAGGGGCAATCAGCCCCAGCATTTT
>.|TRBJ2-7|TRBV5-1|TRBD1
CASSDLQGWQQYF
TGCGCCAGCAGCGATCTACAGGGGTGGCAGCAGTACTTC
>.|TRBJ2-5|TRBV6-5|.
CASSYSNRPMAETQYF
TGTGCCAGCAGTTACTCGAATAGGCCGATGGCCGAGACCCAGTACTTC
>few|TRBJ2-7|TRBV20-1|.
CSAKGSDYEQYF
TGCAGTGCTAAAGGCAGTGACTACGAGCAGTACTTC
>few|TRBJ2-1|TRBV7-6|.
CASSSPWGTGHNEQFF
TGTGCCAGCAGCTCCCCGTGGGGGACGGGACACAATGAGCAGTTCTTC
>.|TRBJ2-2|TRBV29-1|.
CSVVRDLNTGELFF
TGCAGCGTTGTTCGGGACCTAAACACCGGGGAGCTGTTTTTT
>few|TRBJ2-1|TRBV7-8|.
CASSVAGASNEQFF
TGTGCCAGCAGCGTGGCCGGGGCGTCCAATGAGCAGTTCTTC
>.|TRBJ1-3|TRBV10-3|TRBD1
CATSPGTVGNTIYF
TGTGCCACCAGCCCCGGGACAGTTGGAAACACCATATATTTT
>once|TRBJ1-2|TRBV18|.
CASSPSEGGFYGYTF
TGTGCCAGCTCACCATCCGAGGGCGGATTCTATGGCTACACCTTC
>once|TRBJ2-2|TRBV7-6|.
CASSRRGDTGELFF
TGTGCCAGCAGCCGGCGGGGTGACACCGGGGAGCTGTTTTTT
>few|TRBJ1-1|TRBV20-1|.
CSATFRQIPEAFF
TGCAGTGCTACATTCCGACAAATACCTGAAGCTTTCTTT
>.|TRBJ2-6|TRBV7-2|.
CALQVAGANVLTF
TGTGCCCTCCAGGTGGCTGGGGCCAACGTCCTGACTTTC
>few|TRBJ2-5|TRBV2|TRBD2
CASSGTSGAMETQYF
TGTGCCAGCAGTGGGACTAGCGGGGCCATGGAGACCCAGTACTTC
>few|TRBJ1-1|TRBV6-5|TRBD1
CASSYSWDRAYTEAFF
TGTGCCAGCAGTTACTCCTGGGACAGGGCTTACACTGAAGCTTTCTTT
>few|TRBJ1-2|TRBV5-1|.
CASSLMRNDGYTF
TGCGCCAGCAGCTTGATGCGGAATGATGGCTACACCTTC
>.|TRBJ1-6|TRBV15|TRBD1
CATSRDTGDNSPLHF
TGTGCCACCAGCAGAGATACAGGGGATAATTCACCCCTCCACTTT
>few|TRBJ1-5|TRBV20-1|.
CSARDPGAKTGPFNIAQHF
TGCAGTGCTAGAGACCCGGGAGCCAAGACGGGGCCATTCAATATAGCCCAGCATTTT